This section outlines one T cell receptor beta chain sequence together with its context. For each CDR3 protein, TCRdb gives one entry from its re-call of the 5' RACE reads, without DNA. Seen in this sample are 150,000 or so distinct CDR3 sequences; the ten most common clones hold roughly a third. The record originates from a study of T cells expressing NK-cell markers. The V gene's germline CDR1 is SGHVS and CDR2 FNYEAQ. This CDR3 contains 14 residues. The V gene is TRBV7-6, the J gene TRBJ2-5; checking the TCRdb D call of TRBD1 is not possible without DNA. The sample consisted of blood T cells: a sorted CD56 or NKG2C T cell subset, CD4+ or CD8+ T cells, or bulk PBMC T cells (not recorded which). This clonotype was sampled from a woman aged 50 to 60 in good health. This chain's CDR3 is CASSWGGGTETQYF.